The 13 T cell receptor beta chains below all came from one sample that was sequenced in a study of cytomegalovirus exposure and HLA in healthy donors. A multiplex PCR was run with 60 Vbeta primers and 13 Jbeta primers. Sequencing was performed with immunoSEQ multiplex PCR; in TCRdb, only in-frame clones are kept and a portion is missing. The sample yields about 160,000 clones, about four fifths seen once. Sequencing was carried out using PBMCs. The receptors stem from a woman between 45 and 65 years old in good health and CMV-seronegative.

This clone has just one count. The chain joins TRBV7-9 to TRBJ2-7; D might be TRBD2 (6 bases). Trimming removed 5 bases from V and 6 bases from J, with 23 bases in between. CDR1 is SEHNR, CDR2 FQNEAQ, per germline (reference sequence). The CDR3 covers 16 residues. DNA of the CDR3: TGTGCCAGCAGCACTCCTGTGAGGGGAGCGCGGGGCGAGCAGTACTTC. This translates into CASSTPVRGARGEQYF.

The chain combines TRBV7-2 with TRBJ2-1; D is perhaps TRBD2 (5 bases). Germline V gives CDR1 SGHTA, CDR2 FQGNSA. The CDR3 runs 13 residues. V lost 0 bases to trimming and J lost 8 bases, with 8 bases between them. This CDR3 reads CASSLALAYEQFF. The CDR3 region has the DNA TGTGCCAGCAGCTTAGCGCTAGCATATGAGCAGTTCTTC.

The chain employs TRBV19 and TRBJ2-6, with D perhaps matching TRBD1 (5 bases). V lost 4 bases, J lost 0 bases, and 13 bases lay in between. Germline V lookup: CDR1 LNHDA, CDR2 SQIVND (reference sequence). CDR3 size: 17 residues. CDR3 nucleotides: TGTGCCAGTAGTAAGACAGTGCTAAACTCTGGGGCCAACGTCCTGACTTTC. Its protein is CASSKTVLNSGANVLTF. Combining the CDR3 with reference TRBV19 and TRBJ2-6 gives the whole variable domain DGGITQSPKYLFRKEGQNVTLSCEQNLNHDAMYWYRQDPGQGLRLIYYSQIVNDFQKGDIAEGYSVSREKKESFPLTVTSAQKNPTAFYLCASSKTVLNSGANVLTFGAGSRLTVL.

The chain is built from TRBV15 and TRBJ1-2; tentative D call: TRBD1 (5 bases). V was cut by 8 bases and J by 5 bases, with 12 bases left in between. Germline assignment: CDR1 LNHNV and CDR2 YYDKDF (reference sequence). The length of the CDR3 is 12 residues. The CDR3 reads CATFDSKYGYTF. The CDR3 DNA follows: TGTGCCACCTTCGACAGCAAATATGGCTACACCTTC.

The chain uses TRBV4-2 and TRBJ1-1, with D possibly TRBD1 on 5 matching bases. This CDR3 is 15 amino acids long. V shed 3 bases and J shed 6 bases, with 17 bases lying between them. Looked up from germline, CDR1 is LGHNA and CDR2 is YNFKEQ. CDR3 in amino acids: CASSQLDQGGAEAFF. The DNA of the CDR3 is TGTGCCAGCAGCCAGCTCGACCAGGGTGGGGCTGAAGCTTTCTTT.

This rearrangement joins TRBV7-6 to TRBJ1-1, with 9 bases fitting TRBD1. The trim removed 3 bases at V and 1 base at J, leaving 0 bases unmatched. The CDR3 loop spans 14 amino acids. Per germline, CDR1 SGHVS and CDR2 FNYEAQ. This CDR3 reads CASSLTGGNTEAFF. The CDR3 region has the DNA TGTGCCAGCAGCTTGACAGGGGGGAACACTGAAGCTTTCTTT. The full variable domain, rest sourced from reference TRBV7-6 and TRBJ1-1, is GAGVSQSPRYKVTKRGQDVALRCDPISGHVSLYWYRQALGQGPEFLTYFNYEAQQDKSGLPNDRFSAERPEGSISTLTIQRTEQRDSAMYRCASSLTGGNTEAFFGQGTRLTVV.

The V gene is TRBV4-1, the J gene TRBJ1-5; TRBD1 might be the D (6 bases). The V end was cut by 2 bases, the J end by 5 bases, with 10 bases between. Per the germline V gene, CDR1 is MGHRA and CDR2 is YSYEKL. The CDR3 consists of 14 residues. The CDR3, as DNA: TGCGCCAGCAGCCAACAAACAGGGCATCAGCCCCAGCATTTT. Protein: CASSQQTGHQPQHF.

This sequence joins TRBV7-3 and TRBJ2-1, with a possible D match to TRBD2 (6 bases). The CDR3 covers 16 residues. Germline lookup yields CDR1 SGHTA and CDR2 FQGTGA. The V end was cut by 4 bases, the J end by 1 base, with 14 bases between. CDR3 sequence reads: CASSSGLFGSYNEQFF. The CDR3 DNA sequence: TGTGCCAGCAGCTCGGGACTTTTTGGGTCCTACAATGAGCAGTTCTTC.

The rearrangement joins TRBV2 to TRBJ1-1; D is uncertain. The CDR3 runs 12 residues. The germline V gene has CDR1 SNHLY and CDR2 FYNNEI. V was pared by 3 bases and J by 6 bases, with 8 bases between. The CDR3 DNA reads as TGTGCCAGCAGTGACGGGGTTGCTGAAGCTTTCTTT. Protein sequence: CASSDGVAEAFF. The whole variable domain, remainder taken from reference TRBV2 and TRBJ1-1, is EPEVTQTPSHQVTQMGQEVILRCVPISNHLYFYWYRQILGQKVEFLVSFYNNEISEKSEIFDDQFSVERPDGSNFTLKIRSTKLEDSAMYFCASSDGVAEAFFGQGTRLTVV.

The chain uses TRBV7-9 and TRBJ2-1, with 7 bases fitting TRBD1. Germline CDR1 is SEHNR and CDR2 is FQNEAQ (reference sequence). V lost 6 bases, J lost 9 bases, and 8 bases stayed unmatched. The CDR3 loop spans 13 amino acids. CDR3 loop: CASRIGQAGEQFF. In nucleotides, the CDR3 is TGTGCCAGCAGGATAGGACAGGCCGGTGAGCAGTTCTTC. Full variable domain (remainder filled in from reference TRBV7-9 and TRBJ2-1): DTGVSQNPRHKITKRGQNVTFRCDPISEHNRLYWYRQTLGQGPEFLTYFQNEAQLEKSRLLSDRFSAERPKGSFSTLEIQRTEQGDSAMYLCASRIGQAGEQFFGPGTRLTVL.

The CDR3 nucleotides are TGCGCCAGCAGCTTGGTGCCCCAGGGGGCCGGAACTGAAGCTTTCTTT. Amino acid sequence: CASSLVPQGAGTEAFF. J is TRBJ1-1 and V is TRBV5-1; 8 bases align to TRBD1. V gave up 0 bases and J gave up 5 bases; unmatched junction bases: 9. Germline CDR1 SGHRS, CDR2 YFSETQ. CDR3 length: 16 residues. Based on the CDR3 plus reference TRBV5-1 and TRBJ1-1, the full variable domain is KAGVTQTPRYLIKTRGQQVTLSCSPISGHRSVSWYQQTPGQGLQFLFEYFSETQRNKGNFPGRFSGRQFSNSRSEMNVSTLELGDSALYLCASSLVPQGAGTEAFFGQGTRLTVV.

The chain couples TRBV5-6 to TRBJ2-5; 8 bases are shared with TRBD2. J gave up 5 bases and V 4 bases, and 7 bases lay outside the gene matches. This CDR3 region has 14 residues. Germline lookup yields CDR1 SGHDT and CDR2 YYEEEE. This CDR3 is CASSPRGGYETQYF. The CDR3 nucleotides are TGTGCCAGCAGCCCCCGGGGGGGGTATGAGACCCAGTACTTC.

The chain couples TRBV10-3 to TRBJ2-3; D is undetermined. The V end was cut by 2 bases, the J end by 4 bases, with 4 bases between. Germline-derived CDR1 and CDR2 are ENHRY and SYGVKD. The CDR3 length is 12 residues. The CDR3 nucleotides are TGTGCCATCAGTGAGCTGTCAGATACGCAGTATTTT. Its protein product is CAISELSDTQYF.